One and the same sample provided the 18 T cell receptor beta chains below, sequenced in a study of T cells in localized non-small cell lung cancer. Measured with immunoSEQ multiplex PCR; TCRdb has only the in-frame clones, and not every one. The sample holds approximately 76,000 clones, 75% to 85% seen once. Sequences were derived from peripheral blood, sampled before any cancer treatment. The receptors come from a female donor older than 55 with stage I lung adenocarcinoma.

Here the CDR3 DNA reads TGTGCCAGCAGCGTAGCCACAGCCTATGGCTACACCTTC. It encodes CASSVATAYGYTF. The chain is built from TRBV9 and TRBJ1-2; D gene uncertain. Per the germline V gene, CDR1 is SGDLS and CDR2 is YYNGEE. The CDR3 runs 13 residues. The germline V and J ends were trimmed by 0 bases and 4 bases, with 7 bases remaining between them.

This clone was detected a few times. CDR3 protein: CASSSWTGAPTDTQYF. The CDR3 DNA follows: TGTGCCAGCAGCTCCTGGACAGGGGCACCAACAGATACGCAGTATTTT. The gene calls are TRBV4-2 and TRBJ2-3; 9 bases align to TRBD1. Germline assignment: CDR1 LGHNA and CDR2 YNFKEQ. Germline trimming cut 5 bases from V and 3 bases from J; bases unmatched to any gene: 9. This CDR3 spans 16 amino acids.

V gene TRBV11-1 combines with J gene TRBJ1-2; 7 nucleotides match TRBD1. The CDR3 has 13 amino acids. The germline V gene encodes CDR1 SGHAT and CDR2 FQDESV (reference sequence). Trimming took 5 bases from V and 6 from J; bases not matched to a gene: 6. The CDR3 nucleotides are TGTGCCAGCAGCCCTGGACAGGACCATGGCTACACCTTC. Translating it yields CASSPGQDHGYTF.

The table lists this clone with a count of one. The chain links TRBV18 to TRBJ1-1; the D gene is possibly TRBD1 (5 bases). V was shortened by 5 bases and J by 1 base, with 8 bases between the two germline ends. This CDR3 contains 13 residues. The germline gives CDR1 KGHSH, CDR2 LQKENI. CDR3 protein: CASSTDTNTEAFF. The CDR3 bases are TGTGCCAGCTCAACGGACACGAACACTGAAGCTTTCTTT.

The chain couples TRBV7-2 to TRBJ1-1; TRBD1 aligns across 8 bases. The CDR3 has 14 amino acids. Germline-derived CDR1 and CDR2 are SGHTA and FQGNSA. Trimming removed 5 bases from V and 2 bases from J; junction bases left unmatched: 4. CDR3 residues: CASSLDRGNTEAFF. For the CDR3, the DNA is TGTGCCAGCAGCCTTGACAGGGGTAACACTGAAGCTTTCTTT.

The chain links TRBV12-5 to TRBJ2-7; D not resolved. V gave up 5 bases and J gave up 8 bases, with 13 bases separating them. Germline CDR1 and CDR2: LGHNT and FRNRAP. CDR3 length: 12 amino acids. This chain's CDR3 is CASGISRQKQYF. CDR3 coding DNA: TGTGCTAGTGGTATATCGAGGCAGAAGCAGTACTTC.

The chain has TRBV7-6 and TRBJ2-5; 11 bases match TRBD2. The CDR3 is 17 residues long. Losses at the gene ends were 1 base for V and 2 bases for J; bases not matched to a gene: 6. Germline V gene sequence: CDR1 SGHVS, CDR2 FNYEAQ. CDR3 nucleotide sequence: TGTGCCAGCAGCTTAGAGGCTAGCGGGGGGTTACAAGAGACCCAGTACTTC. Residues: CASSLEASGGLQETQYF.

This clone showed up just a few times. The J gene is TRBJ1-1, the V gene TRBV2, with 9 bases that match TRBD1. J lost 4 bases, V lost 4 bases, and 13 bases had no gene match. The CDR3 is made up of 17 amino acids. Germline V gives CDR1 SNHLY, CDR2 FYNNEI. As DNA, the CDR3 is TGTGCCAGCAGTGGGATCCCGGGACAGGGTGTGAGCACTGAAGCTTTCTTT. It translates to CASSGIPGQGVSTEAFF.

This chain links TRBV6-1 with TRBJ2-3; D not certain. Germline assignment: CDR1 MNHNS and CDR2 SASEGT. Trimming removed 8 bases from V and 2 bases from J, with 8 bases in between. The CDR3 is made up of 12 amino acids. CDR3 residues: CASEYFTDTQYF. CDR3 bases: TGTGCCAGCGAGTACTTCACAGATACGCAGTATTTT.

The chain carries TRBV14 and TRBJ1-2; 7 bases line up with TRBD1. Trimming at V came to 8 bases and at J to 5 bases, leaving 17 bases not matched to a gene. The germline CDR1 and CDR2 sequences are SGHDN and FVKESK. CDR3 size: 16 residues. This chain's CDR3 is CASSEIGQASLYGYTF. In DNA, the CDR3 is TGTGCCAGCTCGGAGATTGGACAGGCATCCCTATATGGCTACACCTTC.

This clone was detected a few times. This rearrangement joins TRBV7-2 to TRBJ1-1, with no clear D. V was trimmed by 1 base and J by 5 bases, leaving 8 bases between them. Germline-derived CDR1 and CDR2 are SGHTA and FQGNSA. The CDR3 covers 13 residues. CDR3 in amino acids: CASSLVWNTEAFF. CDR3 nucleotide sequence: TGTGCCAGCAGCTTAGTGTGGAATACTGAAGCTTTCTTT.

V usage is TRBV9 and J usage is TRBJ2-3; unclear D gene. V dropped 1 base and J dropped 1 base, with 10 bases sitting between them. Germline CDR1 is SGDLS and CDR2 is YYNGEE. The CDR3 has 15 amino acids. In DNA form, the CDR3 reads TGTGCCAGCAGCGTATCTTCGTCTGGCACAGATACGCAGTATTTT. Translating it yields CASSVSSSGTDTQYF.

The rearrangement uses TRBV5-6 and TRBJ1-5; D gene unclear. The ends were cut back, 4 bases at V and 0 bases at J, with 11 bases in the middle. The germline gives CDR1 SGHDT, CDR2 YYEEEE. CDR3 length: 15 residues. The CDR3 DNA is TGTGCCAGCAGCGCGGGGATCTATAGCAATCAGCCCCAGCATTTT. Encoded protein: CASSAGIYSNQPQHF.

The rearrangement uses TRBV5-4 and TRBJ2-3; D is uncertain. The CDR3 runs to 14 residues. Trimming removed 0 bases from V and 0 bases from J, with 5 bases in between. Germline V lookup: CDR1 SGHNT, CDR2 YYREEE (reference sequence). The CDR3 reads CASSLGRSTDTQYF. The CDR3 DNA reads as TGTGCCAGCAGCTTGGGGAGAAGCACAGATACGCAGTATTTT.

The chain has TRBV7-9 and TRBJ1-3; D is perhaps TRBD1 (5 bases). The CDR3 spans 15 residues. V lost 4 bases and J 3 bases, leaving 13 bases between the germline ends. Germline CDR1 SEHNR, CDR2 FQNEAQ (reference sequence). CDR3 coding DNA: TGTGCCAGCAGCTCACTTAAGGGGAGTGGAAACACCATATATTTT. The encoded protein is CASSSLKGSGNTIYF.

The chain links TRBV5-1 to TRBJ1-2; D is unclear. Germline assignment: CDR1 SGHRS and CDR2 YFSETQ. V lost 0 bases, J lost 4 bases, and 13 bases lay in between. The CDR3 consists of 15 residues. CDR3 in DNA: TGCGCCAGCAGCTTGGATGGATTAACATCCTATGGCTACACCTTC. The encoded protein is CASSLDGLTSYGYTF. The full variable domain, with the rest looked up from reference TRBV5-1 and TRBJ1-2, is KAGVTQTPRYLIKTRGQQVTLSCSPISGHRSVSWYQQTPGQGLQFLFEYFSETQRNKGNFPGRFSGRQFSNSRSEMNVSTLELGDSALYLCASSLDGLTSYGYTFGSGTRLTVV.

This clone turned up a few times. The chain's CDR3 is CASRFDRIRGYTF. In DNA, the CDR3 is TGTGCCAGTAGGTTTGACAGAATAAGAGGCTACACCTTC. The chain joins TRBV19 to TRBJ1-2, with D tentatively TRBD1 (5 bases). The CDR3 length is 13 residues. The germline gives CDR1 LNHDA, CDR2 SQIVND (reference sequence). The V and J ends lost 6 bases and 8 bases respectively, with 16 bases between them.

This clone has more than one count but fewer than ten. V gene TRBV9 combines with J gene TRBJ2-1, with TRBD1 matching 9 bases. The CDR3 runs 14 residues. The ends lost 6 bases at V and 5 bases at J; junction bases unmatched: 6. The germline CDR1 and CDR2 sequences are SGDLS and YYNGEE. CDR3 nucleotide sequence: TGTGCCAGCACCCCCGGGACAGGGAACAATGAGCAGTTCTTC. This encodes CASTPGTGNNEQFF.